The 26 T cell receptor beta chains in this list originate from one sample, sequenced in a study of T-cell reconstitution after alpha-beta-depleted transplantation in children. Preparation of the TCRbeta library was carried out with unique molecular identifiers. TCRdb fed the PCR reads into MiXCR, producing one record per CDR3 protein. The sample holds a few hundred thousand distinct CDR3 sequences, about 14% seen once. This material consisted of PBMCs, taken from the stem cell graft. These receptors all come from a human donor who donated a stem cell graft to a child with Fanconi anemia.

The V gene is TRBV4-1, the J gene TRBJ2-5, with 7 bases fitting TRBD2. V was clipped by 1 base and J by 8 bases; unmatched bases: 10. CDR3 length: 15 residues. Germline V lookup: CDR1 MGHRA, CDR2 YSYEKL. The CDR3 protein is CASSQGPAGGLTQYF. The DNA for the CDR3 is TGCGCCAGCAGCCAAGGCCCTGCCGGGGGACTAACCCAGTACTTC.

In its sample, this clonotype was seen a few times. The rearrangement links TRBV5-6 to TRBJ2-7; perhaps TRBD1 as D (5 bases). CDR1 is SGHDT and CDR2 is YYEEEE in the germline V gene. V lost 1 base, J lost 7 bases, and 9 bases lay in between. The CDR3 is 12 amino acids. The CDR3 sequence: CASSLSPGEQYF. The DNA for the CDR3 is TGTGCCAGCAGCTTGTCCCCAGGGGAGCAGTACTTC.

This clonotype was counted ten times or more. The chain employs TRBV7-2 and TRBJ2-1; D gene uncertain. This CDR3 region has 15 residues. V was shortened by 5 bases and J by 0 bases, with 11 bases between the two germline ends. CDR1 is SGHTA and CDR2 is FQGNSA in the germline V gene. In DNA, the CDR3 is TGTGCCAGCAGCCCCACGGCGGTCTCCTACAATGAGCAGTTCTTC. Protein: CASSPTAVSYNEQFF. The full variable domain, in which reference TRBV7-2 and TRBJ2-1 provide the parts outside the CDR3, is GAGVSQSPSNKVTEKGKDVELRCDPISGHTALYWYRQSLGQGLEFLIYFQGNSAPDKSGLPSDRFSAERTGGSVSTLTIQRTQQEDSAVYLCASSPTAVSYNEQFFGPGTRLTVL.

This clonotype was recorded a few times. The J gene is TRBJ2-1, the V gene TRBV5-1; D is perhaps TRBD1 (5 bases). V lost 0 bases to trimming and J lost 6 bases, with 16 bases between them. Germline CDR1 SGHRS, CDR2 YFSETQ. This CDR3 has 16 amino acids. CDR3 in amino acids: CASSLVAARGSNEQFF. CDR3 sequence (DNA): TGCGCCAGCAGCTTGGTGGCGGCAAGGGGTTCCAATGAGCAGTTCTTC.

This clonotype has only a few counts. The CDR3, as DNA: TGTGCCAGCAGCTTCGGGCGGGAGAGCTCCTACGAGCAGTACGTC. It translates to CASSFGRESSYEQYV. The J gene is TRBJ2-7, the V gene TRBV11-1; 7 nucleotides agree with TRBD2. Germline trimming cut 3 bases from V and 0 bases from J; bases unmatched to any gene: 5. CDR1 is SGHAT, CDR2 FQDESV, per germline (reference sequence). There are 15 residues in the CDR3.

This clonotype has a handful of counts. The genes are TRBV11-1 and TRBJ2-1, with D possibly being TRBD2 (8 bases). The CDR3 runs to 19 residues. Trimming pared 2 bases from V and 5 bases from J, leaving 25 bases between. Per the germline V gene, CDR1 is SGHAT and CDR2 is FQDESV (reference sequence). The CDR3 loop is CASSLKGATSDPGDNEQFF. The DNA for the CDR3 is TGTGCCAGCAGCTTAAAGGGGGCGACTAGCGACCCCGGCGACAATGAGCAGTTCTTC.

The chain joins TRBV6-1 to TRBJ1-2; TRBD1 is a possible D gene (5 bases). The length of the CDR3 is 16 residues. V gave up 7 bases and J gave up 3 bases, with 21 bases separating them. CDR1 MNHNS and CDR2 SASEGT come from the germline V gene. The CDR3 DNA sequence: TGTGCCAGCACCCTTTTTGGACACGCCGAAGACTATGGCTACACCTTC. Translated, it gives CASTLFGHAEDYGYTF.

In this sample, this clonotype turned up a few times. The V and J genes are TRBV5-1 and TRBJ2-3; 8 nucleotides match TRBD2. CDR3 length: 16 amino acids. After removal of 0 bases from V and 5 bases from J, the junction contained 8 bases not matched to a gene. In germline, CDR1 is SGHRS, CDR2 YFSETQ. The CDR3 loop reads CASSLAGGGAGDTQYF. The CDR3 nucleotides are TGCGCCAGCAGCTTGGCCGGGGGGGGGGCTGGAGATACGCAGTATTTT.

This clonotype has just a few counts. This rearrangement joins TRBV5-1 to TRBJ1-6; D is unclear. With 2 bases removed from V and 10 bases from J, the gap between germline ends came to 13 bases. CDR1 and CDR2 from the germline V gene are SGHRS and YFSETQ. The CDR3 covers 14 residues. CDR3 bases: TGCGCCAGCAGCTTTGAGGGAAGTTGGTCACCCCTCCACTTT. Translated: CASSFEGSWSPLHF.

The chain combines TRBV27 with TRBJ1-4, with D uncertain. Deletions cut 10 bases from V and 7 bases from J, with 19 bases between. Per the germline V gene, CDR1 is MNHEY and CDR2 is SMNVEV (reference sequence). The CDR3 sequence is 14 residues long. Written as DNA, the CDR3 is TGTGCCATCTTATCAGCGGAGGGTTTTGAAAAACTGTTTTTT. Translation: CAILSAEGFEKLFF.

CDR3 DNA sequence: TGTGCCAGCAGTTGGGCAGGGTCGGGCACTGAAGCTTTCTTT. Encoded protein: CASSWAGSGTEAFF. V and J are TRBV12-3 or TRBV12-4 and TRBJ1-1; possible D gene TRBD1, 5 bases. This CDR3 has 14 residues. V dropped 4 bases and J dropped 4 bases, with 13 bases sitting between them.

This clonotype occurred many times. A read error may account for a junction end that differs from germline. The chain carries TRBV5-4 and TRBJ1-3; 8 nucleotides align to TRBD1. From germline, CDR1 is SGHNT and CDR2 YYREEE (reference sequence). This CDR3 has 15 amino acids. For the CDR3, the DNA is TGTGCCAGCAGTTTGGACAGGGCTGCTGGAAACACCATATATTTT. Translating it yields CASSLDRAAGNTIYF.

This clonotype was seen a few times. This sequence joins TRBV25-1 and TRBJ2-5; D is ambiguous. The CDR3 loop spans 13 amino acids. Per the germline V gene, CDR1 is MGHDK and CDR2 is SYGVNS. V was clipped by 2 bases and J by 5 bases, with 9 bases between them. The CDR3 DNA reads TGTGCCAGCAGTGAAGGTAGCTCGGAGACCCAGTACTTC. Translation: CASSEGSSETQYF. Complete variable domain (other parts from reference TRBV25-1 and TRBJ2-5): EADIYQTPRYLVIGTGKKITLECSQTMGHDKMYWYQQDPGMELHLIHYSYGVNSTEKGDLSSESTVSRIRTEHFPLTLESARPSHTSQYLCASSEGSSETQYFGPGTRLLVL.

This clonotype was counted between two and nine times. The genes are TRBV5-5 and TRBJ2-7, with D perhaps matching TRBD1 or TRBD2 (5 bases each). Germline V lookup: CDR1 SGHKS, CDR2 YYEKEE (reference sequence). V lost 5 bases and J 2 bases, leaving 14 bases between the germline ends. This CDR3 region has 14 residues. CDR3 nucleotides: TGTGCCAGCAGACCCTGGGACGGGACCTACGAGCAGTACTTC. This translates into CASRPWDGTYEQYF. The whole variable domain, remainder taken from reference TRBV5-5 and TRBJ2-7, is DAGVTQSPTHLIKTRGQQVTLRCSPISGHKSVSWYQQVLGQGPQFIFQYYEKEERGRGNFPDRFSARQFPNYSSELNVNALLLGDSALYLCASRPWDGTYEQYFGPGTRLTVT.

The V and J genes are TRBV3-1 and TRBJ1-1; no definite D call. Germline CDR1 is LGHDT and CDR2 is YNNKEL (reference sequence). The CDR3 extends over 15 amino acids. V lost 4 bases and J 1 base, leaving 13 bases between the germline ends. CDR3 sequence (DNA): TGTGCCAGCAGCCTCGGACTGCTACCGAACACTGAAGCTTTCTTT. Protein: CASSLGLLPNTEAFF.

This clonotype appeared a few times. This rearrangement joins TRBV9 to TRBJ2-5; 9 bases line up with TRBD1. Trimming took 0 bases from V and 2 from J; bases not matched to a gene: 5. CDR1 SGDLS and CDR2 YYNGEE come from the germline V gene. The CDR3 spans 16 residues. The CDR3 sequence is CASSVGGTGPQETQYF. In DNA, the CDR3 is TGTGCCAGCAGCGTAGGGGGGACAGGGCCTCAAGAGACCCAGTACTTC.

The V gene is TRBV27, the J gene TRBJ2-3, with 7 nucleotides matching TRBD1. The CDR3 has 16 amino acids. CDR1 and CDR2 (germline): MNHEY, SMNVEV (reference sequence). The V segment lost 5 bases and the J segment 4 bases; nucleotides outside the gene matches: 12. CDR3 protein: CASSPNRGLIPDTQYF. CDR3 nucleotides: TGTGCCAGCAGTCCAAATAGGGGGCTGATCCCAGATACGCAGTATTTT.

This clonotype was counted many times. The chain recombines TRBV28 with TRBJ2-3, with 10 bases matching TRBD1. Trimming took 6 bases from V and 5 from J; bases not matched to a gene: 11. The CDR3 spans 16 residues. Germline V gives CDR1 MDHEN, CDR2 SYDVKM. Written as DNA, the CDR3 is TGTGCCAGCAGGCCTGACAGGGGGCGTCGATTAGATACGCAGTATTTT. Its translation is CASRPDRGRRLDTQYF.

The chain uses TRBV12-3 or TRBV12-4 and TRBJ1-4; D might be TRBD1 (6 bases). The CDR3 is made up of 15 amino acids. Trimming stripped 3 bases from V and 8 bases from J, with 16 bases between. The CDR3 here is CASSFSTGLREKLFF. As DNA, the CDR3 is TGTGCCAGCAGTTTTTCTACAGGGCTGCGCGAAAAACTGTTTTTT.

This clonotype was recorded many times. The CDR3 region has the DNA TGTGCCAGCAGCTTGCCCCCCGACAGGGCCCTCTCTGGGGCCAACGTCCTGACTTTC. Translation: CASSLPPDRALSGANVLTF. V and J are TRBV5-7 and TRBJ2-6, with 7 nucleotides matching TRBD1. TRBV5-7 is annotated as an ORF whose role is uncertain. J was trimmed by 0 bases and V by 1 base; bases with no gene match: 10. The CDR3 loop spans 19 amino acids.

This sequence joins TRBV20-1 and TRBJ2-3, with D possibly called TRBD1 or TRBD2 (5 bases each). CDR1 and CDR2 from the germline V gene are DFQATT and SNEGSKA (reference sequence). The CDR3 is 13 residues long. Trimming removed 2 bases from V and 2 bases from J, with 8 bases in between. As DNA, the CDR3 is TGCAGTGCTAGACGAGGGGTCACAGATACGCAGTATTTT. Its translation is CSARRGVTDTQYF.

The gene calls are TRBV29-1 and TRBJ2-1; 7 bases fit TRBD1. The CDR3 has 13 residues. Looked up from germline, CDR1 is SQVTM and CDR2 is ANQGSEA. V dropped 8 bases and J dropped 4; count of bases not matched to a gene: 8. CDR3 sequence: CSYRDSPYNEQFF. The CDR3 bases are TGCAGCTATCGGGACAGCCCGTACAATGAGCAGTTCTTC.

V usage is TRBV5-1 and J usage is TRBJ2-7; D possibly corresponds to TRBD2 (6 bases). Germline V gene sequence: CDR1 SGHRS, CDR2 YFSETQ. The CDR3 is made up of 14 amino acids. V shed 0 bases and J shed 11 bases, with 18 bases lying between them. Here the CDR3 DNA reads TGCGCCAGCAGCTTGGATGCAGGGAGGAACTGGGAGTACTTC. Residues: CASSLDAGRNWEYF.

This clonotype has ten or more counts. The V call is TRBV6-5, the J call TRBJ2-2; D is unresolved. CDR3 length: 16 amino acids. CDR1 is MNHEY, CDR2 SVGAGI, per germline. Trimming took off 0 bases at V and 2 bases at J, with 10 bases between the two ends. CDR3 sequence: CASSYSMARNTGELFF. The CDR3 bases are TGTGCCAGCAGTTACTCAATGGCCCGAAACACCGGGGAGCTGTTTTTT.

The V call is TRBV6-5, the J call TRBJ1-1; D may be TRBD1 (5 bases). V lost 0 bases, J lost 6 bases, and 11 bases lay in between. The CDR3 runs to 14 residues. Germline CDR1 MNHEY, CDR2 SVGAGI. CDR3 in amino acids: CASSYSEGRAEAFF. CDR3 nucleotides: TGTGCCAGCAGTTACTCCGAGGGCAGGGCTGAAGCTTTCTTT.

This clonotype was seen ten or more times. V usage is TRBV12-3 or TRBV12-4 and J usage is TRBJ2-7, with D possibly being TRBD1 or TRBD2 (5 bases each). V lost 0 bases and J lost 3, with 6 bases in between. This CDR3 contains 13 residues. The CDR3 DNA is TGTGCCAGCAGTTTAGCGAGGGGCTACGAGCAGTACTTC. It encodes CASSLARGYEQYF.